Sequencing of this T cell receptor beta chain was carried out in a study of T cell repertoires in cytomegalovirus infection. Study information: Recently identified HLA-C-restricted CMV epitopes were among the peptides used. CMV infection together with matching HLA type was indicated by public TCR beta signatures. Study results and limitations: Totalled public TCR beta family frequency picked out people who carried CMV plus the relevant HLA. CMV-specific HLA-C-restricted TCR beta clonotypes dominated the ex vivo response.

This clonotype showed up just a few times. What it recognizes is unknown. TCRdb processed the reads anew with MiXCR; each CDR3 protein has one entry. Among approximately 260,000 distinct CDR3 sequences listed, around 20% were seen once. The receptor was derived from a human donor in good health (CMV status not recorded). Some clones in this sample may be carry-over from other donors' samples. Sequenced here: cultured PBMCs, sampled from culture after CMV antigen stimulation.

This CDR3 reads CSAGSGGNTDTQYF. The CDR3 DNA reads TGCAGTGCTGGAAGCGGAGGTAACACAGATACGCAGTATTTT. V and J are TRBV20-1 and TRBJ2-3, with D possibly matching TRBD2 (5 bases). The length of the CDR3 is 14 residues. Per germline, CDR1 DFQATT and CDR2 SNEGSKA (reference sequence). Between the trimmed V and J ends, which lost 5 bases and 2 bases, there was a span of 14 bases.